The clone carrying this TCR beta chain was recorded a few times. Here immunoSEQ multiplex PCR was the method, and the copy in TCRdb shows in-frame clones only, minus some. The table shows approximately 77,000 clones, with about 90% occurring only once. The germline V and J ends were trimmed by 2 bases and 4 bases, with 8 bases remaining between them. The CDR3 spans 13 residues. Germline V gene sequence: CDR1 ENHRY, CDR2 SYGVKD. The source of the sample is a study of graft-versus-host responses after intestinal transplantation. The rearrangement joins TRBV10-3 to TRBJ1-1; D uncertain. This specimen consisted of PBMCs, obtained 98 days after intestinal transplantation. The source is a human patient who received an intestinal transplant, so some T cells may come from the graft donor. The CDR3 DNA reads TGTGCCATCAGTGAGAGGCAGGTCACTGAAGCTTTCTTT. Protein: CAISERQVTEAFF.